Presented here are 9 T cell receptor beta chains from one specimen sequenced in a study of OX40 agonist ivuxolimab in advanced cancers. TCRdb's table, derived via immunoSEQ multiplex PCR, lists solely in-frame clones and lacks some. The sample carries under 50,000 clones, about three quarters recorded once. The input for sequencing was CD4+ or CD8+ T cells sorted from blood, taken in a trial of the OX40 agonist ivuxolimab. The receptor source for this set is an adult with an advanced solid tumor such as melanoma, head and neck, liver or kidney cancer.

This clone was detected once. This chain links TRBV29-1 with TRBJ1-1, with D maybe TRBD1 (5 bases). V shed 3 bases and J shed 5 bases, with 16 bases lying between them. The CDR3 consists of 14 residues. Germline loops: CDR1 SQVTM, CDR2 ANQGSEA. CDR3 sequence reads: CSVDLAGLGTEAFF. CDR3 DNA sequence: TGCAGCGTTGATTTGGCAGGGTTAGGGACTGAAGCTTTCTTT.

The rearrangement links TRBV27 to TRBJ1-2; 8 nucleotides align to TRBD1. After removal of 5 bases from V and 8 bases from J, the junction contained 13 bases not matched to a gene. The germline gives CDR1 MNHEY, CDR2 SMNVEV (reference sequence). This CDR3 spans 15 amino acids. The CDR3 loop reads CASSPLLDRVEGYTF. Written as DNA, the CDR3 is TGTGCCAGCAGTCCACTACTGGACAGGGTGGAGGGCTACACCTTC.

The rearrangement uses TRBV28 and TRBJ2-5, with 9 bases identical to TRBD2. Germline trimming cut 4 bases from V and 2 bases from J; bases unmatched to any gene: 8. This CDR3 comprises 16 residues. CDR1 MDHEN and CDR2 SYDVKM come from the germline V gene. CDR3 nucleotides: TGTGCCAGCAGTTCCTTAGCGGGAGTTCCGCAAGAGACCCAGTACTTC. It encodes CASSSLAGVPQETQYF.

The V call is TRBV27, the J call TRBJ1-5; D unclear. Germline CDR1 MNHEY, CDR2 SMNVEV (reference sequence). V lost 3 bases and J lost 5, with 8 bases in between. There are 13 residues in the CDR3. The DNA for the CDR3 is TGTGCCAGCAGTTTTGACGGTCATCAGCCCCAGCATTTT. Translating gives CASSFDGHQPQHF.

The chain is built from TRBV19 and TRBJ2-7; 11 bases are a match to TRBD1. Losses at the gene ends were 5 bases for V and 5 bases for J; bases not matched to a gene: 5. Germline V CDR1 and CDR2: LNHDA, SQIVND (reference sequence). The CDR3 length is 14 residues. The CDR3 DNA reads TGTGCCAGTAGTGTCGGGACAGGGGGGGACGAGCAGTACTTC. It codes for CASSVGTGGDEQYF.

The CDR3 nucleotides read TGTGCCAGCTCACCACTCCCCCCGGGACAGGGGTACACAGATACGCAGTATTTT. Residues: CASSPLPPGQGYTDTQYF. This sequence joins TRBV18 and TRBJ2-3, with TRBD1 identical over 10 bases. This CDR3 has 18 amino acids. The germline V gene has CDR1 KGHSH and CDR2 LQKENI. The J segment lost 2 bases and the V segment lost 1 base, leaving 9 bases of the junction unmatched. Filled out from reference TRBV18 and TRBJ2-3, the complete variable domain reads NAGVMQNPRHLVRRRGQEARLRCSPMKGHSHVYWYRQLPEEGLKFMVYLQKENIIDESGMPKERFSAEFPKEGPSILRIQQVVRGDSAAYFCASSPLPPGQGYTDTQYFGPGTRLTVL.

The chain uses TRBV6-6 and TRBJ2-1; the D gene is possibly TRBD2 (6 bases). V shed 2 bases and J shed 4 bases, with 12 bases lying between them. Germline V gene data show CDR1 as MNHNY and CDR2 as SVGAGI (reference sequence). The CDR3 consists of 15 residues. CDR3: CASSYAVAAYNEQFF. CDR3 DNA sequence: TGTGCCAGCAGTTACGCGGTAGCGGCTTACAATGAGCAGTTCTTC.

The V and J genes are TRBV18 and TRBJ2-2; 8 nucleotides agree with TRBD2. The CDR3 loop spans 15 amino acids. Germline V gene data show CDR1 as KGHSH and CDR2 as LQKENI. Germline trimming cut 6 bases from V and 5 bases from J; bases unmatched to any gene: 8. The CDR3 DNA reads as TGTGCCAGCTCTCAGCGGGAGTCGAGGACCGGGGAGCTGTTTTTT. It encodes CASSQRESRTGELFF. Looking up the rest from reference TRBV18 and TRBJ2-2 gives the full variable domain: NAGVMQNPRHLVRRRGQEARLRCSPMKGHSHVYWYRQLPEEGLKFMVYLQKENIIDESGMPKERFSAEFPKEGPSILRIQQVVRGDSAAYFCASSQRESRTGELFFGEGSRLTVL.

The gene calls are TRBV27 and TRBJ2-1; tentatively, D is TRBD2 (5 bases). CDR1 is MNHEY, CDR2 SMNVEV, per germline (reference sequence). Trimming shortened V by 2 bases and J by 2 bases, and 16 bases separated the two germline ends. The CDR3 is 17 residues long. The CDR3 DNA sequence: TGTGCCAGCAGTTTAGTCCCGGCTCCGGGGACCTACAATGAGCAGTTCTTC. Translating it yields CASSLVPAPGTYNEQFF.